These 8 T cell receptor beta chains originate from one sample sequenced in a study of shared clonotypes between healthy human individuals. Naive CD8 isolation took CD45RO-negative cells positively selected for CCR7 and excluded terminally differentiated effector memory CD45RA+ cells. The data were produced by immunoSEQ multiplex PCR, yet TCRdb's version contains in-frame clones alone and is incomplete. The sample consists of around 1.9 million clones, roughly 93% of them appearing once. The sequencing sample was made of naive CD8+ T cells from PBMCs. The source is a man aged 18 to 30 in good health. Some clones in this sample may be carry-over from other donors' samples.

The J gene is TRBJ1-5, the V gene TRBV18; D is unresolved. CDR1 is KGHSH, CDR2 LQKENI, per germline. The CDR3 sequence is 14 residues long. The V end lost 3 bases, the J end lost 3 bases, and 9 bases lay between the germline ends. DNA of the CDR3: TGTGCCAGCTCACCTGGCCCGGCCAATCAGCCCCAGCATTTT. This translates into CASSPGPANQPQHF. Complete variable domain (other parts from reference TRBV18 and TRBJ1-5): NAGVMQNPRHLVRRRGQEARLRCSPMKGHSHVYWYRQLPEEGLKFMVYLQKENIIDESGMPKERFSAEFPKEGPSILRIQQVVRGDSAAYFCASSPGPANQPQHFGDGTRLSIL.

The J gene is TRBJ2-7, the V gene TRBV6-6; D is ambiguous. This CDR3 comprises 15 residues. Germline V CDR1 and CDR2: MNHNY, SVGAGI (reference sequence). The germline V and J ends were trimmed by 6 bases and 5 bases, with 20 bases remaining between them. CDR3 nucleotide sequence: TGTGCCAGCAGCTACCGGGCGTATGGTTTCGACGAGCAGTACTTC. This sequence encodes CASSYRAYGFDEQYF.

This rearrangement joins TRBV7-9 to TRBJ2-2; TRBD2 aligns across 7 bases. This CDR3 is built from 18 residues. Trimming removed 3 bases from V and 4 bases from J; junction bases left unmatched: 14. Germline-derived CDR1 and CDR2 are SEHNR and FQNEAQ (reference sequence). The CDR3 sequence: CASSFGLGLAVATGELFF. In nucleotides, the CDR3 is TGTGCCAGCAGCTTCGGGTTAGGTCTAGCGGTTGCCACCGGGGAGCTGTTTTTT.

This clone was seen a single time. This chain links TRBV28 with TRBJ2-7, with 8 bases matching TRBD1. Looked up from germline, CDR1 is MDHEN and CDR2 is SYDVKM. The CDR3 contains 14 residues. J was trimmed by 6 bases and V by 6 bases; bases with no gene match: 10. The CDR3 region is CASRPDRETAEQYF. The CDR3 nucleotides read TGTGCCAGCAGGCCGGACAGGGAAACGGCCGAGCAGTACTTC.

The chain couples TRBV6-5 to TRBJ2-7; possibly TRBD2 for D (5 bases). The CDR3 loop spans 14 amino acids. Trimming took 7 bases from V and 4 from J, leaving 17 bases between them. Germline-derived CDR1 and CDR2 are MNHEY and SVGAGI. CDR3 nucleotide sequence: TGTGCCAGCAAGGAGGCTCGGGCAGCATACGAGCAGTACTTC. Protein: CASKEARAAYEQYF.

The CDR3 DNA sequence: TGTGCCAGCAGCTCACCGGGACAGACCTACGGCCAGTACTTC. It is translated as CASSSPGQTYGQYF. The chain combines TRBV7-9 with TRBJ2-7; the match to TRBD1 covers 7 bases. Looked up from germline, CDR1 is SEHNR and CDR2 is FQNEAQ (reference sequence). J gave up 10 bases and V 4 bases, and 13 bases lay outside the gene matches. The CDR3 runs 14 residues.

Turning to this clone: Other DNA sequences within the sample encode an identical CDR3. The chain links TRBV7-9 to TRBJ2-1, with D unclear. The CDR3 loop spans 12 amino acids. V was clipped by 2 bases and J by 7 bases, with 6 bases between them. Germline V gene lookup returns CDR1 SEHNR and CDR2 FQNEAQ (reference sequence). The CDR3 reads CASSLQGNEQFF. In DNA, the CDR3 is TGTGCCAGCAGCTTACAAGGAAATGAGCAGTTCTTC.

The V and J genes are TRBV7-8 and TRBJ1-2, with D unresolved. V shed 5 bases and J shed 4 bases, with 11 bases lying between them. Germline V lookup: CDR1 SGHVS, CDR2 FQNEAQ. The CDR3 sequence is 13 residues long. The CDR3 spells CASSPGSFYGYTF. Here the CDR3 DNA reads TGTGCCAGCAGCCCTGGCAGTTTCTATGGCTACACCTTC.